Given below is one T cell receptor beta chain in context. The sample is drawn from a study of control samples from healthy donors and cancer patients. The CDR3 contains 14 residues. V gave up 0 bases and J gave up 4 bases, with 9 bases separating them. In germline, CDR1 is LNHNV, CDR2 YYDKDF (reference sequence). TCRdb keeps only in-frame clones here, not all; method: immunoSEQ multiplex PCR. The top ten hold approximately 20% of the sample, which has about 100,000 clones, around 85% seen once. The chain joins TRBV15 to TRBJ2-5; D remains unclear. This TCR was sampled from a man aged 30 to 39 in good health. Sequenced: blood. The CDR3 DNA is TGTGCCACCAGCAGAGATTGGGGTGGAGAGACCCAGTACTTC. Its translation is CATSRDWGGETQYF.